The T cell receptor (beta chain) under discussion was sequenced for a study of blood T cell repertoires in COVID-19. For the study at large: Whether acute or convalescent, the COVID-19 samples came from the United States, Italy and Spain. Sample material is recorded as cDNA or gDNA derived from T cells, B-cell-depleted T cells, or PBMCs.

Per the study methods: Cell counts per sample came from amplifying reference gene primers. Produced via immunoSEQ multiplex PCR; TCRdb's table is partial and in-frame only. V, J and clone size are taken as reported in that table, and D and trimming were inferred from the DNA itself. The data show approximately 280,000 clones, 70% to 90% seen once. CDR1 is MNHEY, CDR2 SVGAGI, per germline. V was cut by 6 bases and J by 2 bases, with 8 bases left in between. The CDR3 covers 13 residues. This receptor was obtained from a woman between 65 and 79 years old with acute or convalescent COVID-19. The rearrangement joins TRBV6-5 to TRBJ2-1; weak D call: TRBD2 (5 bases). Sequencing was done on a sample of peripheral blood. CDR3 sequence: CASSRGTYNEQFF. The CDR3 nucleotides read TGTGCCAGCAGCCGGGGAACCTACAATGAGCAGTTCTTC.